Below are 26 T cell receptor beta chains sequenced from a single sample in a study of blood T cell repertoires in COVID-19. Clones were sequenced by immunoSEQ multiplex PCR, and TCRdb holds only the in-frame ones, with some missing. The sample has 100,000 to 120,000 clones; around four fifths are singletons. Input material: peripheral blood. The receptors were sampled from a woman in her forties with acute or convalescent COVID-19.

This clone was seen a single time. The chain combines TRBV27 with TRBJ2-7; 10 bases agree with TRBD2. V dropped 5 bases and J dropped 4; count of bases not matched to a gene: 5. Germline V gene lookup returns CDR1 MNHEY and CDR2 SMNVEV (reference sequence). The CDR3 loop spans 14 amino acids. The CDR3 reads CASSPSSGGYEQYF. The CDR3 DNA sequence: TGTGCCAGCAGTCCTTCTAGCGGGGGTTACGAGCAGTACTTC.

This chain uses TRBV4-1 with TRBJ2-3, with 12 bases aligning to TRBD2. Unmatched junction bases numbered 15, after V lost 3 bases and J lost 2 bases. Germline-derived CDR1 and CDR2 are MGHRA and YSYEKL. The CDR3 sequence is 20 residues long. The CDR3 sequence is CASSHSTSGGGPAVTDTQYF. Written as DNA, the CDR3 is TGCGCCAGCAGCCATTCGACTAGCGGGGGCGGTCCTGCCGTCACAGATACGCAGTATTTT.

CDR3: CATPNEQFF. CDR3 DNA: TGTGCCACCCCTAATGAGCAGTTCTTC. The V call is TRBV24-1, the J call TRBJ2-1; D gene uncertain. Germline lookup yields CDR1 KGHDR and CDR2 SFDVKD. V lost 9 bases to trimming and J lost 7 bases, with 3 bases between them. This CDR3 has 9 residues.

V gene TRBV4-1 combines with J gene TRBJ1-2, with 8 positions matching TRBD1. The germline CDR1 and CDR2 sequences are MGHRA and YSYEKL. The V segment lost 3 bases and the J segment 0 bases; nucleotides outside the gene matches: 6. This CDR3 comprises 16 residues. The CDR3 reads CASSQRTGTANYGYTF. Here the CDR3 DNA reads TGCGCCAGCAGCCAGAGGACAGGGACAGCTAACTATGGCTACACCTTC.

The chain is built from TRBV6-2 or TRBV6-3 and TRBJ2-1, with D uncertain. Trimming pared 2 bases from V and 4 bases from J, leaving 3 bases between. Germline CDR1 MNHEY, CDR2 SVGEGT. This CDR3 region has 12 residues. The CDR3 region is CASSYPYNEQFF. The CDR3, as DNA: TGTGCCAGCAGTTACCCGTACAATGAGCAGTTCTTC.

This clone was seen just once. J is TRBJ2-7 and V is TRBV7-9, with TRBD1 identical over 8 bases. This CDR3 is 14 amino acids long. After removal of 6 bases from V and 2 bases from J, the junction contained 6 bases not matched to a gene. Germline-derived CDR1 and CDR2 are SEHNR and FQNEAQ (reference sequence). CDR3 loop: CASRAGQGAYEQYF. The CDR3 DNA reads as TGTGCCAGCAGAGCCGGACAGGGTGCCTACGAGCAGTACTTC.

The chain combines TRBV19 with TRBJ1-5; a possible D gene is TRBD1 (5 bases). Germline CDR1 reads LNHDA; CDR2 reads SQIVND (reference sequence). The ends were cut back, 3 bases at V and 3 bases at J, with 15 bases in the middle. CDR3 length: 16 residues. CDR3 in DNA: TGTGCCAGTAGTATTCTTAGGGGTCATAACAATCAGCCCCAGCATTTT. Translation: CASSILRGHNNQPQHF.

The chain employs TRBV7-8 and TRBJ2-5, with D possibly TRBD2 on 7 matching bases. V lost 5 bases, J lost 4 bases, and 23 bases lay in between. Germline V gene data show CDR1 as SGHVS and CDR2 as FQNEAQ. CDR3 size: 17 residues. CDR3 sequence reads: CASSPGVLGGPGETQYF. CDR3 in DNA: TGTGCCAGCAGCCCAGGGGTGTTGGGGGGGCCAGGAGAGACCCAGTACTTC.

The J gene is TRBJ2-2, the V gene TRBV7-6; D unclear. CDR3 length: 14 residues. V was cut by 4 bases and J by 6 bases, with 12 bases left in between. CDR1 is SGHVS, CDR2 FNYEAQ, per germline. The CDR3 sequence: CASSSQGAPGELFF. The CDR3 coding sequence is TGTGCCAGCAGCTCCCAAGGAGCGCCCGGGGAGCTGTTTTTT.

The rearrangement uses TRBV4-1 and TRBJ2-7; D remains ambiguous. V lost 0 bases, J lost 3 bases, and 6 bases lay in between. The CDR3 length is 13 residues. Germline V gene data show CDR1 as MGHRA and CDR2 as YSYEKL. CDR3 in DNA: TGCGCCAGCAGCCAAGATCGCGGCTACGAGCAGTACTTC. It translates to CASSQDRGYEQYF.

The chain employs TRBV29-1 and TRBJ1-1; D is perhaps TRBD1 (5 bases). V was clipped by 5 bases and J by 5 bases, with 15 bases between them. This CDR3 has 13 amino acids. Germline-derived CDR1 and CDR2 are SQVTM and ANQGSEA. The CDR3 loop reads CSVWFGGGTEAFF. In DNA, the CDR3 is TGCAGCGTTTGGTTCGGGGGGGGAACTGAAGCTTTCTTT. The full variable domain, in which reference TRBV29-1 and TRBJ1-1 provide the parts outside the CDR3, is SAVISQKPSRDICQRGTSLTIQCQVDSQVTMMFWYRQQPGQSLTLIATANQGSEATYESGFVIDKFPISRPNLTFSTLTVSNMSPEDSSIYLCSVWFGGGTEAFFGQGTRLTVV.

The chain is built from TRBV6-5 and TRBJ1-1; 8 bases are a match to TRBD1. The CDR3 is 14 amino acids. CDR1 and CDR2 from the germline V gene are MNHEY and SVGAGI. V was clipped by 6 bases and J by 5 bases; unmatched bases: 8. CDR3 coding DNA: TGTGCCAGCAGGCCCGGACAGGGATGGACTGAAGCTTTCTTT. This encodes CASRPGQGWTEAFF.

V gene TRBV5-1 combines with J gene TRBJ1-3, with a possible D match to TRBD1 (6 bases). This CDR3 contains 16 residues. V lost 4 bases and J 6 bases, leaving 20 bases between the germline ends. In germline, CDR1 is SGHRS, CDR2 YFSETQ. CDR3 residues: CASSPNTGLKENTIYF. DNA for the CDR3: TGCGCCAGCAGCCCGAATACAGGGTTGAAAGAAAACACCATATATTTT.

The chain links TRBV5-1 to TRBJ2-1; D might be TRBD1 (5 bases). CDR3 length equals 15 residues. Per germline, CDR1 SGHRS and CDR2 YFSETQ. V was clipped by 7 bases and J by 5 bases, with 19 bases between them. The CDR3 nucleotides read TGCGCCAGCCGCCTCTGGCTAGGACACAACAATGAGCAGTTCTTC. The encoded protein is CASRLWLGHNNEQFF.

The rearrangement links TRBV5-1 to TRBJ1-1, with D possibly matching TRBD1 (5 bases). The V end was cut by 2 bases, the J end by 1 base, with 12 bases between. CDR3 length: 15 residues. Germline assignment: CDR1 SGHRS and CDR2 YFSETQ. The CDR3 sequence is CASSLKTAGNTEAFF. In DNA, the CDR3 is TGCGCCAGCAGCTTAAAGACAGCGGGGAACACTGAAGCTTTCTTT.

The chain joins TRBV6-5 to TRBJ1-2, with 11 bases that match TRBD1. Germline V gives CDR1 MNHEY, CDR2 SVGAGI. This CDR3 has 15 residues. J was trimmed by 1 base and V by 5 bases; bases with no gene match: 3. CDR3 in DNA: TGTGCCAGCAGTCGGACAGGGGGCGGTAACTATGGCTACACCTTC. Its protein is CASSRTGGGNYGYTF.

This clone appeared a few times. The V gene is TRBV19, the J gene TRBJ2-2, with D possibly being TRBD2 (5 bases). The CDR3 sequence is 16 residues long. Per the germline V gene, CDR1 is LNHDA and CDR2 is SQIVND (reference sequence). V lost 3 bases and J lost 2, with 13 bases in between. In DNA, the CDR3 is TGTGCCAGTAGTATCGGGGTCCGGATAAACACCGGGGAGCTGTTTTTT. Its protein product is CASSIGVRINTGELFF.

CDR3 sequence reads: CASSPTSGGAGNSYEQYF. As DNA, the CDR3 is TGTGCCAGCAGCCCCACTAGCGGGGGGGCCGGAAACTCCTACGAGCAGTACTTC. The gene calls are TRBV7-2 and TRBJ2-7; the match to TRBD2 covers 13 bases. Germline CDR1 and CDR2: SGHTA and FQGNSA. The V and J ends lost 5 bases and 0 bases, in that order; junction bases with no gene match: 10. This CDR3 comprises 18 residues.

This chain uses TRBV18 with TRBJ2-1, with TRBD1 as a possible D gene (6 bases). V lost 4 bases and J 5 bases, leaving 9 bases between the germline ends. This CDR3 comprises 13 residues. Looked up from germline, CDR1 is KGHSH and CDR2 is LQKENI. DNA of the CDR3: TGTGCCAGCTCACGGGACATAAACAATGAGCAGTTCTTC. This codes for CASSRDINNEQFF.

V and J are TRBV5-4 and TRBJ1-4; a possible D gene is TRBD1 (6 bases). This CDR3 is 14 amino acids long. Trimming removed 1 base from V and 6 bases from J, with 10 bases in between. CDR1 and CDR2 (germline): SGHNT, YYREEE (reference sequence). The CDR3 bases are TGTGCCAGCAGCTTGTACAGGGTCGATGAAAAACTGTTTTTT. Its translation is CASSLYRVDEKLFF.

To note about this clone: The same CDR3 can be traced to other DNA sequences in this sample. The rearrangement joins TRBV5-1 to TRBJ1-4, with TRBD1 as a possible D gene (6 bases). Trimming stripped 4 bases from V and 0 bases from J, with 10 bases between. CDR3 length: 15 residues. Germline CDR1 and CDR2: SGHRS and YFSETQ. CDR3 nucleotides: TGCGCCAGCAGCCTGGACAGAGCAACTAATGAAAAACTGTTTTTT. Translating gives CASSLDRATNEKLFF. Together with reference TRBV5-1 and TRBJ1-4, the CDR3 gives the full variable domain: KAGVTQTPRYLIKTRGQQVTLSCSPISGHRSVSWYQQTPGQGLQFLFEYFSETQRNKGNFPGRFSGRQFSNSRSEMNVSTLELGDSALYLCASSLDRATNEKLFFGSGTQLSVL.

This sequence joins TRBV30 and TRBJ1-5; D is perhaps TRBD1 (6 bases). Trimming removed 3 bases from V and 2 bases from J, with 11 bases in between. This CDR3 region has 14 residues. The germline CDR1 and CDR2 sequences are GTSNPN and SVGIG (reference sequence). The CDR3 DNA follows: TGTGCCTGGAGAAACCGACAGGGCAATCAGCCCCAGCATTTT. It encodes CAWRNRQGNQPQHF.

This sequence joins TRBV12-5 and TRBJ1-5, with TRBD1 matching 9 bases. After removal of 0 bases from V and 0 bases from J, the junction contained 21 bases not matched to a gene. In germline, CDR1 is LGHNT, CDR2 FRNRAP. The CDR3 length is 23 residues. CDR3 region: CASGLVLFFLWDRVENSNQPQHF. The DNA for the CDR3 is TGTGCTAGTGGTTTGGTACTTTTCTTCTTGTGGGACAGGGTCGAAAATAGCAATCAGCCCCAGCATTTT.

J is TRBJ2-1 and V is TRBV5-1, with D maybe TRBD2 (6 bases). Germline V gene lookup returns CDR1 SGHRS and CDR2 YFSETQ. V was clipped by 0 bases and J by 3 bases, with 13 bases between them. The CDR3 is 16 residues long. The CDR3 nucleotides read TGCGCCAGCAGCTTGGATCCCGGGACTGGCTACAATGAGCAGTTCTTC. Translation: CASSLDPGTGYNEQFF.

The chain combines TRBV7-9 with TRBJ2-5; 7 bases match TRBD2. V dropped 8 bases and J dropped 4; count of bases not matched to a gene: 10. The CDR3 is made up of 14 amino acids. Germline lookup yields CDR1 SEHNR and CDR2 FQNEAQ (reference sequence). CDR3 in amino acids: CASLREVAGETQYF. The CDR3 DNA reads as TGTGCCAGCCTCAGGGAAGTAGCGGGAGAGACCCAGTACTTC.

The chain combines TRBV5-5 with TRBJ1-4; the D gene is possibly TRBD1 (5 bases). Trimming took off 2 bases at V and 0 bases at J, with 17 bases between the two ends. There are 18 residues in the CDR3. The germline CDR1 and CDR2 sequences are SGHKS and YYEKEE (reference sequence). The CDR3 sequence: CASSFRRRDRTTNEKLFF. In nucleotides, the CDR3 is TGTGCCAGCAGCTTTCGAAGGAGGGACCGTACAACTAATGAAAAACTGTTTTTT.